This TCR beta chain was profiled in a study of graft-versus-host responses after intestinal transplantation. Sequenced by immunoSEQ multiplex PCR; TCRdb stores in-frame clones only, minus some. In the table there are fewer than 65,000 clones, 89% of which are singletons. CDR1 is SGDLS and CDR2 is YYNGEE in the germline V gene. V shed 4 bases, J shed 7 bases, and the junction held 12 bases outside the gene matches. CDR3 length: 16 amino acids. A word on this clone: Its antigen is not identified.

The gene calls are TRBV9 and TRBJ2-1; 9 bases are shared with TRBD2. The TCR sequence derives from a human donor who was the organ donor for an intestinal transplant. The starting material was unstimulated CD4+ T cells sorted from spleen or lymph node cells, obtained before transplant. CDR3 sequence (DNA): TGTGCCAGCAGCTCCAGAGGGGCGGGAGGGCCGAATGAGCAGTTCTTC. It is translated as CASSSRGAGGPNEQFF.